A selection of T cell receptor beta chains follows, all from one sample in a study of shared clonotypes between healthy human individuals. Using immunoSEQ multiplex PCR, the repertoire was profiled, and TCRdb retains in-frame clones only, with some absent. The data show 1.6 million or so clones, with around 98.5% seen just once and roughly 0.36% held by the top ten. Sequencing was performed on naive CD4+ T cells sorted from blood. These receptors came from a man in his thirties or forties in good health. CDR3s include the opening cysteine and the closing phenylalanine or tryptophan.

V,CDR3
TRBV13,CASSLAGKSSGNTIYF
TRBV10-2,CASTGQREGPTDTQYF
TRBV7-8,CASSSGTGGISGNTIYF
TRBV2,CASSAGTSGRSEQFF
TRBV28,CASSLGGNTEAFF
TRBV19,CASRPGQGSNTEAFF
TRBV14,CASSQARDSIYGYTF
TRBV28,CASRTEYNEQFF
TRBV29-1,CSVVAGSKQFF
TRBV28,CASTLYPSYGYTF
TRBV29-1,CSSSSRTVSYNEQFF
TRBV18,CASSPGLAGDYNEQFF
TRBV27,CASRITGTAYSNQPQHF